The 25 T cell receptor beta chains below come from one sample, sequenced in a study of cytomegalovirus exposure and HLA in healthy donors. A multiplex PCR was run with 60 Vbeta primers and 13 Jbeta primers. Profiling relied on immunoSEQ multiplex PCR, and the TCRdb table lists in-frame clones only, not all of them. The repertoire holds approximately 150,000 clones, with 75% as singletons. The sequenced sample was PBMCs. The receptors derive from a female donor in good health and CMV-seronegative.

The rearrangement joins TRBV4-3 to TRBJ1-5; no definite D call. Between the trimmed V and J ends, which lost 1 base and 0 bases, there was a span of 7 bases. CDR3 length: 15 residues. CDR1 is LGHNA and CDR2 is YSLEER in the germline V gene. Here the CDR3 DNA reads TGCGCCAGCAGCCAAGCGATGGCTAGCAATCAGCCCCAGCATTTT. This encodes CASSQAMASNQPQHF.

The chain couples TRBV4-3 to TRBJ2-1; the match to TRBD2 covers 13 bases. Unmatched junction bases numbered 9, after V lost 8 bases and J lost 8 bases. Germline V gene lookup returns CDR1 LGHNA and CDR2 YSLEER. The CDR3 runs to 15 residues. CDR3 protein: CASAATSGGLDEQFF. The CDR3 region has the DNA TGCGCCAGCGCCGCGACTAGCGGGGGGTTGGATGAGCAGTTCTTC.

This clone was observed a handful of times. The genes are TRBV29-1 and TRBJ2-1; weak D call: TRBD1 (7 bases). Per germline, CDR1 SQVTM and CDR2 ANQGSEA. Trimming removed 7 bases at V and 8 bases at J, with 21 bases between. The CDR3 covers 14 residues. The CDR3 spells CSGEVEGARHEQFF. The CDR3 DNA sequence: TGCAGCGGGGAGGTGGAGGGGGCTCGGCATGAGCAGTTCTTC.

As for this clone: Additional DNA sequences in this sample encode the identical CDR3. The CDR3 is CASSLVGTNEKLFF. DNA of the CDR3: TGTGCCAGCAGTTTGGTGGGCACTAATGAAAAACTGTTTTTT. The rearrangement links TRBV27 to TRBJ1-4; D gene ambiguous. Germline values: CDR1 MNHEY, CDR2 SMNVEV (reference sequence). V gave up 3 bases and J gave up 2 bases, with 7 bases separating them. This CDR3 region has 14 residues.

CDR3 nucleotide sequence: TGTGCCAGCAGCGCGCGAGGAACGGACACTGAAGCTTTCTTT. It codes for CASSARGTDTEAFF. The gene calls are TRBV7-2 and TRBJ1-1; D gene ambiguous. The CDR3 loop spans 14 amino acids. The V end was cut by 5 bases, the J end by 3 bases, with 13 bases between. Germline CDR1 SGHTA, CDR2 FQGNSA.

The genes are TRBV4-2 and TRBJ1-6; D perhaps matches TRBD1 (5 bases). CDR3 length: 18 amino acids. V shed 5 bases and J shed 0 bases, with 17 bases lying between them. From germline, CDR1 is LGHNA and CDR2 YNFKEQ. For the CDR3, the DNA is TGTGCCAGCAGCAGGGGTTCAAGGTCGAGCTCCTATAATTCACCCCTCCACTTT. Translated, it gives CASSRGSRSSSYNSPLHF.

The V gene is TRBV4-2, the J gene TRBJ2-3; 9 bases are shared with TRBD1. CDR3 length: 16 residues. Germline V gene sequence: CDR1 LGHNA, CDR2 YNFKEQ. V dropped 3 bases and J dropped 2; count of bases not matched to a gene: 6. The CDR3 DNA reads TGTGCCAGCAGCCAGGGGACAGGGATAGCCACAGATACGCAGTATTTT. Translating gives CASSQGTGIATDTQYF.

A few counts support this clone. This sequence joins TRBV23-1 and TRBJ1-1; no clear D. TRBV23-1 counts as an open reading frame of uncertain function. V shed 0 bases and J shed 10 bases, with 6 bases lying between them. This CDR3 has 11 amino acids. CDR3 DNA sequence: TGCGCCAGCAGTCAATCGCGTTCAGCTTTCTTT. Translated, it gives CASSQSRSAFF.

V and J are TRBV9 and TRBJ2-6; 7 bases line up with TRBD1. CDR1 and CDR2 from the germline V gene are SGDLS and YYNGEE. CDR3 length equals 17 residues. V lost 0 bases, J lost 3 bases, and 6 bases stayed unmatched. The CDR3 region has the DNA TGTGCCAGCAGCGTAGGACAGGGAATAGGTGGGGCCAACGTCCTGACTTTC. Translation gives CASSVGQGIGGANVLTF.

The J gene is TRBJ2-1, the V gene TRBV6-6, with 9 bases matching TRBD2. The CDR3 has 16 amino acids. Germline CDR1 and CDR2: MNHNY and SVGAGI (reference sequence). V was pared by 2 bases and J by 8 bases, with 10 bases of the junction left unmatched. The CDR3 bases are TGTGCCAGCAGTTACCCCGTCGCGGGAGGGGTCGATGAGCAGTTCTTC. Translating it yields CASSYPVAGGVDEQFF.

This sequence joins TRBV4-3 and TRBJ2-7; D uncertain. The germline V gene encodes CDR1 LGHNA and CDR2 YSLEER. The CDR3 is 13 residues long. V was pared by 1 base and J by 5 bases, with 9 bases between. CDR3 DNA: TGCGCCAGCAGCCAAGTGATGGGCAACGAGCAGTACTTC. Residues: CASSQVMGNEQYF.

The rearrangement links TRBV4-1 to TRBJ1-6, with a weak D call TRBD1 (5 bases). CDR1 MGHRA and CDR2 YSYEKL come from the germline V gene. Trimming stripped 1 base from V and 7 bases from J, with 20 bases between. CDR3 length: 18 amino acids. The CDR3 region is CASSQVWNFGGENSPLHF. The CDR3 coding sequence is TGCGCCAGCAGCCAAGTCTGGAATTTCGGGGGAGAGAATTCACCCCTCCACTTT.

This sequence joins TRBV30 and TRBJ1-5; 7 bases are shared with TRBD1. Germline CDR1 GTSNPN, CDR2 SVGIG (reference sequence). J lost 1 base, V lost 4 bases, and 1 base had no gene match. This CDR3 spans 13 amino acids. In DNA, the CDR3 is TGTGCCTGGACAGGGGGGAGCAATCAGCCCCAGCATTTT. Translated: CAWTGGSNQPQHF.

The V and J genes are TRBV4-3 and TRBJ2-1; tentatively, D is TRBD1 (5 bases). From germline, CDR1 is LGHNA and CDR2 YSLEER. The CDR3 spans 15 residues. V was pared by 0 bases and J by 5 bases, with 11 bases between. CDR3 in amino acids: CASSQEVAGNNEQFF. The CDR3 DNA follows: TGCGCCAGCAGCCAAGAAGTGGCAGGGAACAATGAGCAGTTCTTC.

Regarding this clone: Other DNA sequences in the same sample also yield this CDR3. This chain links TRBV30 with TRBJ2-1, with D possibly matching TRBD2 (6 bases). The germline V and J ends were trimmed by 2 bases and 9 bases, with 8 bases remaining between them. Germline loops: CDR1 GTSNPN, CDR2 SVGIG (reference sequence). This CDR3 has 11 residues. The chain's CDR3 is CAWSTGVEQFF. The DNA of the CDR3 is TGTGCCTGGAGTACGGGAGTTGAGCAGTTCTTC.

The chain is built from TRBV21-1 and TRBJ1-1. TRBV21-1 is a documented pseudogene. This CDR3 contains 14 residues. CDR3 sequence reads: CASSKEHQNTEAFF. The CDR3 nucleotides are TGTGCCAGCAGCAAGGAGCACCAGAACACTGAAGCTTTCTTT.

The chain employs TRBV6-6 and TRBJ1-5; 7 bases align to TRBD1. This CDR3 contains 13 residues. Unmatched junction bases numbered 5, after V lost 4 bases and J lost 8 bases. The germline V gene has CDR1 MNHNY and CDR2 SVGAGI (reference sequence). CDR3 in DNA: TGTGCCAGCAGTTTACAGGGGATCGAGCCCCAGCATTTT. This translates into CASSLQGIEPQHF.

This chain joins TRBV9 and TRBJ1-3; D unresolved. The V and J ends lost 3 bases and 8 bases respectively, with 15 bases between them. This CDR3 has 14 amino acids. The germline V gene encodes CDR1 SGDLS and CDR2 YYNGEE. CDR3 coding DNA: TGTGCCAGCAGCGGGCAGCAGGCAACCCACACCATATATTTT. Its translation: CASSGQQATHTIYF.

CDR3 residues: CASSQLGTETEAFF. The DNA for the CDR3 is TGTGCCAGCAGCCAGCTGGGGACTGAAACTGAAGCTTTCTTT. The J gene is TRBJ1-1, the V gene TRBV6-1, with D possibly matching TRBD1 (5 bases). The V and J ends lost 6 bases and 5 bases respectively, with 16 bases between them. The CDR3 extends over 14 amino acids. Germline V CDR1 and CDR2: MNHNS, SASEGT.

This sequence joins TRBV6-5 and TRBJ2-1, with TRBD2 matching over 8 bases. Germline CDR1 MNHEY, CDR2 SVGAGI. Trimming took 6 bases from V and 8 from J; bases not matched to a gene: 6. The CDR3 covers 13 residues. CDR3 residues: CASRRAGGHEQFF. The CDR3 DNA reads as TGTGCCAGCAGGAGGGCGGGAGGCCATGAGCAGTTCTTC.

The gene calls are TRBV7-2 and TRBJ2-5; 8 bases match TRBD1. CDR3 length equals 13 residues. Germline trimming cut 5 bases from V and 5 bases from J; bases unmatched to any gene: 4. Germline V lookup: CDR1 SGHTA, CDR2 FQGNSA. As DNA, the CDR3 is TGTGCCAGCAGCCCCAGGGGGCAGGAGACCCAGTACTTC. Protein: CASSPRGQETQYF. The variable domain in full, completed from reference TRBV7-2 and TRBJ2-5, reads GAGVSQSPSNKVTEKGKDVELRCDPISGHTALYWYRQSLGQGLEFLIYFQGNSAPDKSGLPSDRFSAERTGGSVSTLTIQRTQQEDSAVYLCASSPRGQETQYFGPGTRLLVL.

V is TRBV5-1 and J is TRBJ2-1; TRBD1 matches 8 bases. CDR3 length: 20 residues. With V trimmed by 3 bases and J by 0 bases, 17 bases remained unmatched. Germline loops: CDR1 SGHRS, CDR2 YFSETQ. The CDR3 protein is CASSWGPSRGRRTSYNEQFF. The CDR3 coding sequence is TGCGCCAGCAGCTGGGGACCGTCCAGGGGGCGGCGTACCTCCTACAATGAGCAGTTCTTC.

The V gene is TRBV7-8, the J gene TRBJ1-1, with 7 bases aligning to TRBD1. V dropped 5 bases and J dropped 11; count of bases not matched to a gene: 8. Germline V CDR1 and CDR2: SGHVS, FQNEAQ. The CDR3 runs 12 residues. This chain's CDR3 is CASSLSTGRAFF. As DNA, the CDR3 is TGTGCCAGCAGCCTATCGACAGGGAGGGCTTTCTTT. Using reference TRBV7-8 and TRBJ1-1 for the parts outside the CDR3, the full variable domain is GAGVSQSPRYKVAKRGQDVALRCDPISGHVSLFWYQQALGQGPEFLTYFQNEAQLDKSGLPSDRFFAERPEGSVSTLKIQRTQQEDSAVYLCASSLSTGRAFFGQGTRLTVV.

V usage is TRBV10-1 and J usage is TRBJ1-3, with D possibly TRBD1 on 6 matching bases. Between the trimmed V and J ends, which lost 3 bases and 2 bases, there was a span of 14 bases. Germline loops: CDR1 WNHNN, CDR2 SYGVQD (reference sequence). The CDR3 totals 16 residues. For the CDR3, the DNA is TGCGCCAGCAGTGATTACAGGGAAAGCCCTGGAAACACCATATATTTT. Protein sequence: CASSDYRESPGNTIYF.

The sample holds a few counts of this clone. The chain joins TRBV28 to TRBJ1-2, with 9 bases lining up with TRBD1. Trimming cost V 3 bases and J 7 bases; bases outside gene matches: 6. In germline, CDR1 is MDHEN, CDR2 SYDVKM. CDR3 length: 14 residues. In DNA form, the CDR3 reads TGTGCCAGCAGTTTCGGGACAGGGAGGGTTGGCTACACCTTC. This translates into CASSFGTGRVGYTF.